The source of this T cell receptor (beta chain) is a study of CD8 T cells in ankylosing spondylitis. Findings and caveats of the study: Disease-associated clones were CD8+ and fairly uncommon in peripheral blood. Before this, some motif variants had been reported in reactive arthritis synovial fluid and blood. As reported, disease-linked clones showed significant enrichment in matched ankylosing spondylitis synovial fluid. A TCR beta motif made of fewer than 10 highly homologous variants seemed typical of ankylosing spondylitis blood.

The V gene's germline CDR1 is SGDLS and CDR2 YYNGEE. Trimming took 4 bases from V and 4 from J; bases not matched to a gene: 6. CDR3 length: 14 residues. Library preparation for TCR beta used quantitative 5'-RACE with molecular barcodes. TCRdb redid the calling of the 5' RACE reads with MiXCR, one entry per CDR3 protein. The repertoire consists of about 450,000 distinct CDR3 sequences, with 25% to 30% occurring once and the leading ten covering over 0.8%. Concerning this clonotype itself: Its antigen is not identified.

V usage is TRBV9 and J usage is TRBJ2-5; TRBD1 matches 8 bases. This sequence was found in a male donor with ankylosing spondylitis. The source material was blood, either unsorted or a sorted T cell fraction (not recorded which). This chain's CDR3 is CASSKTGQGETQYF. The CDR3 nucleotides read TGTGCCAGCAGCAAAACCGGACAGGGAGAGACCCAGTACTTC.